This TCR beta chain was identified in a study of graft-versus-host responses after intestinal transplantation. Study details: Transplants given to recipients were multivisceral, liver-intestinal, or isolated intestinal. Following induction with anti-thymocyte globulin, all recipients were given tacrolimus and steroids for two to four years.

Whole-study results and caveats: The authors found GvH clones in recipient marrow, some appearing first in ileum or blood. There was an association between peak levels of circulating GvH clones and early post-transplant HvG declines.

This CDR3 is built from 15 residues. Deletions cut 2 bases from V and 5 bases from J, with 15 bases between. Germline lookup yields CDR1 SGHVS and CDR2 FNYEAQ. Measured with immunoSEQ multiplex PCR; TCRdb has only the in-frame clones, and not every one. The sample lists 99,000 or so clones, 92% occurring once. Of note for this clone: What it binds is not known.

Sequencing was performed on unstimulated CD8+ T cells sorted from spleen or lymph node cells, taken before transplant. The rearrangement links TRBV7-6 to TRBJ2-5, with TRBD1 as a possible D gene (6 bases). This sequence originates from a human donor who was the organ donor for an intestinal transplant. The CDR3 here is CASSLPRQTGETQYF. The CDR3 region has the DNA TGTGCCAGCAGCTTACCCCGACAAACAGGGGAGACCCAGTACTTC.